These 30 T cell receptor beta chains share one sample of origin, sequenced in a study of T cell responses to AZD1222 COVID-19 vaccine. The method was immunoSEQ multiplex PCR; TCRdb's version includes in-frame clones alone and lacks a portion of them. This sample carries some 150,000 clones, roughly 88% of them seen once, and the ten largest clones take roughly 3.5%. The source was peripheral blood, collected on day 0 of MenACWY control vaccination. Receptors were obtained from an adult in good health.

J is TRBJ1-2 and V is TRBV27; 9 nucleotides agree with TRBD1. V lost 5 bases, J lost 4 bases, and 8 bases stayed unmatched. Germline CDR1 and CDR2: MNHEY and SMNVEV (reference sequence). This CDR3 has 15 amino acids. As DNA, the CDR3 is TGTGCCAGCAGTCCTGGACAGGGGCCTACCTATGGCTACACCTTC. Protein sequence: CASSPGQGPTYGYTF.

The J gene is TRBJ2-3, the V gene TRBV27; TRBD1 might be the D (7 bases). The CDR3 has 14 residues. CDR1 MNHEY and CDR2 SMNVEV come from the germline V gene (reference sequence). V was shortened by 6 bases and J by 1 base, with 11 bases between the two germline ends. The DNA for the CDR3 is TGTGCCAGCAGGCGGGACAGCCGCACAGATACGCAGTATTTT. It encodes CASRRDSRTDTQYF.

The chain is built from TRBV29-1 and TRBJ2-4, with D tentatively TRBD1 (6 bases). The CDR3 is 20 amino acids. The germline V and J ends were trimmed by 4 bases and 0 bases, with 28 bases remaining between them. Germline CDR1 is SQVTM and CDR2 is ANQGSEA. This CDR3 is CSVVGPHRVGGHIAKNIQYF. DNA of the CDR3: TGCAGCGTTGTGGGCCCTCACAGGGTCGGTGGTCATATAGCCAAAAACATTCAGTACTTC.

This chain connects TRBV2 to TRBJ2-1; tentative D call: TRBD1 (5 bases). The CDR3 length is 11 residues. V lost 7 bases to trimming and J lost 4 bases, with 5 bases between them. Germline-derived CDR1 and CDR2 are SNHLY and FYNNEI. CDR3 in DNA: TGTGCCAGCAAGGGGTACAATGAGCAGTTCTTC. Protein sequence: CASKGYNEQFF.

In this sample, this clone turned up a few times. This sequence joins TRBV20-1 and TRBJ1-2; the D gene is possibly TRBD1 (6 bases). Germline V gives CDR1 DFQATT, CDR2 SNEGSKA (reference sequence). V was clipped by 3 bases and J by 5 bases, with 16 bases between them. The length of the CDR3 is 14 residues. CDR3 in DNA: TGCAGTGCTAGTACAGGGCAGATATCATATGGCTACACCTTC. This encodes CSASTGQISYGYTF.

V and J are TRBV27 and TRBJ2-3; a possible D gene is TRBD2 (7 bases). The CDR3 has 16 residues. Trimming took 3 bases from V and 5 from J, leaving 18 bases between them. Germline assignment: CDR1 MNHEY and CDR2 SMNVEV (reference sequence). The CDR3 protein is CASSFRRGADLDTQYF. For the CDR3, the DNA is TGTGCCAGCAGTTTTCGACGGGGGGCCGACTTAGATACGCAGTATTTT.

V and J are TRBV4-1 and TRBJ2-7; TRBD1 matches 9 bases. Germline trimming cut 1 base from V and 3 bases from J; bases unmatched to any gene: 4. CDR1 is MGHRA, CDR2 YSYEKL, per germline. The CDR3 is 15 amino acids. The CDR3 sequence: CASSQAGTGIYEQYF. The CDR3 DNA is TGCGCCAGCAGCCAAGCCGGGACAGGGATCTACGAGCAGTACTTC.

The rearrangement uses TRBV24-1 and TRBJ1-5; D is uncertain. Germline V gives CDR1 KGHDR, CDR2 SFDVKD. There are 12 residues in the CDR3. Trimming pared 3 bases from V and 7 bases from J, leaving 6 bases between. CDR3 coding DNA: TGTGCCACCAGTGATACCGGGCAGCCCCAGCATTTT. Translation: CATSDTGQPQHF.

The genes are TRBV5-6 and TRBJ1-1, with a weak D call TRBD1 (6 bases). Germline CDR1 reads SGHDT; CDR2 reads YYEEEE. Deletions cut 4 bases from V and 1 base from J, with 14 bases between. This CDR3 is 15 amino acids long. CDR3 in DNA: TGTGCCAGCAGCGCCCCTACACAGGGGAACACTGAAGCTTTCTTT. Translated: CASSAPTQGNTEAFF.

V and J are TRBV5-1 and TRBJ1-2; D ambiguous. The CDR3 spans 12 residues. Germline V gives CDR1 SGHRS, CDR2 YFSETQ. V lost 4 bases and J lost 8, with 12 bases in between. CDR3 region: CASSPEGVGYTF. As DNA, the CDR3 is TGCGCCAGCAGCCCTGAAGGAGTAGGCTACACCTTC.

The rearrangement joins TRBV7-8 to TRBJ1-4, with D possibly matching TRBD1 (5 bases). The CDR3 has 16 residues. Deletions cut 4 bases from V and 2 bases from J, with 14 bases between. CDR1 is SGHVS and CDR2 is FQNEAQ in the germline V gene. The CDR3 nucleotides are TGTGCCAGCAGCTCGGCCAACGGGGGGACTAATGAAAAACTGTTTTTT. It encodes CASSSANGGTNEKLFF.

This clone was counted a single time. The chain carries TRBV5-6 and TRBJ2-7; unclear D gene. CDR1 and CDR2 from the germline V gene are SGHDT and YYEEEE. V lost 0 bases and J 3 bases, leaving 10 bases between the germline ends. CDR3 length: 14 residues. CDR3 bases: TGTGCCAGCAGCTTGGGACTCGGAGACTACGAGCAGTACTTC. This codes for CASSLGLGDYEQYF.

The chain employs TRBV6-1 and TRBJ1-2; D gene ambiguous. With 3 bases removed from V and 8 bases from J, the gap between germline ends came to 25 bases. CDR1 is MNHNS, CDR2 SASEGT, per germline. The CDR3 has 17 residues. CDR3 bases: TGTGCCAGCAGTGATTTTTATCGTGCAGCGTTTGAATCCGGCTACACCTTC. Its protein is CASSDFYRAAFESGYTF.

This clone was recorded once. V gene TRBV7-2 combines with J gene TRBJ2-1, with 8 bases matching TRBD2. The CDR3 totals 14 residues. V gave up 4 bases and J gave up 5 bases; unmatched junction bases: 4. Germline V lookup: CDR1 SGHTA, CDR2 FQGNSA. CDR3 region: CASSSGGNNNEQFF. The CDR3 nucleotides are TGTGCCAGCAGCTCGGGGGGGAACAACAATGAGCAGTTCTTC.

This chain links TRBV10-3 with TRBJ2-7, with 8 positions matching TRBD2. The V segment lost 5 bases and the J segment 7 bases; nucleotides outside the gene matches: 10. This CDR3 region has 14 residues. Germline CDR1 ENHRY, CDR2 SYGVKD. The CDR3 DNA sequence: TGTGCCATCAGTTTAGCGGGATCTCGGGGGGAGCAGTACTTC. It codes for CAISLAGSRGEQYF.

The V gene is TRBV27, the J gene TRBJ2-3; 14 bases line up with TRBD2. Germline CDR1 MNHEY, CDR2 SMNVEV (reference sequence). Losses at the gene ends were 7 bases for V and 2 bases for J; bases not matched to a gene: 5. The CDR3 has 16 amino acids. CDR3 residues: CASMRLAGGFTDTQYF. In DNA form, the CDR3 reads TGTGCCAGCATGAGACTAGCGGGAGGGTTCACAGATACGCAGTATTTT.

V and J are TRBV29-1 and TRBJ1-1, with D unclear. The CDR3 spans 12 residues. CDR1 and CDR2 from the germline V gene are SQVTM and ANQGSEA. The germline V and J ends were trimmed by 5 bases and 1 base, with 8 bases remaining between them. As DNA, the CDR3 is TGCAGCGTTATCCGGCCGAACACTGAAGCTTTCTTT. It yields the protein CSVIRPNTEAFF.

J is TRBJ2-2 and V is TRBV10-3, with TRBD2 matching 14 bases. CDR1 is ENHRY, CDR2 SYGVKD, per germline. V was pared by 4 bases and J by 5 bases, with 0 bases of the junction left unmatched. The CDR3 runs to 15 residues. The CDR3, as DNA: TGTGCCATCAGTGGGACTAGCGGGGGGACCGGGGAGCTGTTTTTT. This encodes CAISGTSGGTGELFF.

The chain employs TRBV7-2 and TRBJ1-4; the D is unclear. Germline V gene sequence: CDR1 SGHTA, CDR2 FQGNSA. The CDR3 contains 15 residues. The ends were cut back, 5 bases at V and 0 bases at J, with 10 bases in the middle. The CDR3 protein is CASSPQQATNEKLFF. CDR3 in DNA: TGTGCCAGCAGCCCACAGCAGGCAACTAATGAAAAACTGTTTTTT.

In DNA, the CDR3 is TGCGCCAGCAGCTTGGATGGACTAGCGGGGGGGCCAGCAGATACGCAGTATTTT. Its translation: CASSLDGLAGGPADTQYF. The chain is built from TRBV5-1 and TRBJ2-3; 15 bases are shared with TRBD2. The V gene end was trimmed by 0 bases and the J gene end by 4 bases; junction bases not matched to a gene: 6. Germline V gene sequence: CDR1 SGHRS, CDR2 YFSETQ. This CDR3 comprises 18 residues. Full variable domain (rest looked up from reference TRBV5-1 and TRBJ2-3): KAGVTQTPRYLIKTRGQQVTLSCSPISGHRSVSWYQQTPGQGLQFLFEYFSETQRNKGNFPGRFSGRQFSNSRSEMNVSTLELGDSALYLCASSLDGLAGGPADTQYFGPGTRLTVL.

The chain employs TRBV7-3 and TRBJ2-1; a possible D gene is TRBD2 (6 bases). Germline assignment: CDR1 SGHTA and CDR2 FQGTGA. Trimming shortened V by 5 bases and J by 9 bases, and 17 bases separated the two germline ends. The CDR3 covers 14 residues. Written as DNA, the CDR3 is TGTGCCAGCAGCCCCCAGCCCAGCGGGCCTGAGCAGTTCTTC. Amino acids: CASSPQPSGPEQFF.

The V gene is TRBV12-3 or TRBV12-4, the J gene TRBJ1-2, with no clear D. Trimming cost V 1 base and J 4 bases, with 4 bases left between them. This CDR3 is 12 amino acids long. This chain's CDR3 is CASSLEIYGYTF. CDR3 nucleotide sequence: TGTGCCAGCAGTTTAGAGATCTATGGCTACACCTTC.

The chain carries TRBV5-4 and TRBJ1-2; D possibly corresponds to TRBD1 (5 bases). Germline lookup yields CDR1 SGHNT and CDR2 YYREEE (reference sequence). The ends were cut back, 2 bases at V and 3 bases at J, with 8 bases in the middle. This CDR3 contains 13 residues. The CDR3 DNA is TGTGCCAGCAGCTTAGGGGAAGACTATGGCTACACCTTC. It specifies CASSLGEDYGYTF.

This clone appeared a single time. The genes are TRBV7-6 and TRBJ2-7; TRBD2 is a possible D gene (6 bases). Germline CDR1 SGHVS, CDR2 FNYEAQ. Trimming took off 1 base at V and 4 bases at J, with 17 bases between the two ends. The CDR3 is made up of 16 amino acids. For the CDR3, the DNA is TGTGCCAGCAGCTTAGTTGGGGGGAGTGGTGGTTACGAGCAGTACTTC. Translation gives CASSLVGGSGGYEQYF.

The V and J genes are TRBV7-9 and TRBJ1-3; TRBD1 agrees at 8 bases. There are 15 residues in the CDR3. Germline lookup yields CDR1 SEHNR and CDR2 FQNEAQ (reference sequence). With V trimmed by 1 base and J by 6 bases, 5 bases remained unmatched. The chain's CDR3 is CASSLGAGGSNTIYF. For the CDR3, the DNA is TGTGCCAGCAGCTTAGGGGCAGGGGGCTCAAACACCATATATTTT.

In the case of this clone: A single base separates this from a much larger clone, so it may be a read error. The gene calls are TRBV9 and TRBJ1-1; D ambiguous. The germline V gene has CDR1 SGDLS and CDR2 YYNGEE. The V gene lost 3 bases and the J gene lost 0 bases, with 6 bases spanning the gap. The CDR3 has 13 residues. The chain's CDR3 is CASSATVNTEAFF. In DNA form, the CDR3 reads TGTGCCAGCAGCGCAACAGTGAACACTGAAGCTTTCTTT.

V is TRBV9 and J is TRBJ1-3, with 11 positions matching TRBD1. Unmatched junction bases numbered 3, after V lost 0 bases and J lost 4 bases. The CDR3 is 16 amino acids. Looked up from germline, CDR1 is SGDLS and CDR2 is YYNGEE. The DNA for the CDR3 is TGTGCCAGCAGCGTAGAGGGACAGGGGGTCGGAAACACCATATATTTT. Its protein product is CASSVEGQGVGNTIYF.

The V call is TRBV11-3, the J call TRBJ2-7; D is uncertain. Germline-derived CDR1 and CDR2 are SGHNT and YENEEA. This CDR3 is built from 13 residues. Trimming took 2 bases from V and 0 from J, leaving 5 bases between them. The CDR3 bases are TGTGCCAGCAGCTTACTCAGCTCCTACGAGCAGTACTTC. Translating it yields CASSLLSSYEQYF.

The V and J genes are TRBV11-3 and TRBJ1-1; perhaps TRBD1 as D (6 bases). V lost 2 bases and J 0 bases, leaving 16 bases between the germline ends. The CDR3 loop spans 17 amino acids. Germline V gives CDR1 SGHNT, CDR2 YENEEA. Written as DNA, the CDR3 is TGTGCCAGCAGCTTATTTAGGACAGCGGACTTGAACACTGAAGCTTTCTTT. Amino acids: CASSLFRTADLNTEAFF.

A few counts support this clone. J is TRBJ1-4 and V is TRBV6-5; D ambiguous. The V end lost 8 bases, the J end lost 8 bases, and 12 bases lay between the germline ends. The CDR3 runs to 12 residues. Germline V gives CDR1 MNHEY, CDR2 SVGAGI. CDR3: CASGKGGEKLFF. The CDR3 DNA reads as TGTGCCAGCGGGAAGGGCGGCGAAAAACTGTTTTTT.